The entry below describes one T cell receptor beta chain. In the original workflow: Amplification of reference gene primers was used by the study to estimate nucleated cell counts. Libraries were prepared by immunoSEQ multiplex PCR; TCRdb keeps only in-frame clonotypes and omits some of them. That table gives V, J and clone size, and the DNA gave D and trimming. This table holds about 170,000 clones, about 80% found once. The sample originates from a study of blood T cell repertoires in COVID-19. Study information: Whether acute or convalescent, the COVID-19 samples came from the United States, Italy and Spain. From T cells, B-cell-depleted T cells, or PBMCs came the material, which was cDNA or gDNA.

Germline V gives CDR1 MRHNA, CDR2 SNTAGT. V shed 4 bases and J shed 4 bases, with 8 bases lying between them. This CDR3 spans 14 amino acids. This chain links TRBV6-4 with TRBJ1-6, with D perhaps TRBD1 (5 bases). Input material: peripheral blood. The clonotype originates from a human donor with acute or convalescent COVID-19. The donor label of this sample is uncertain. The chain's CDR3 is CASSGRQYNSPLHF. CDR3 DNA: TGTGCCAGCAGTGGAAGACAGTATAATTCACCCCTCCACTTT.